The 17 T cell receptor beta chains in this list originate from one sample, sequenced in a study of CD8 T cells in ankylosing spondylitis (TCRdb year 2017). Libraries were built with 5' RACE. The data were produced on an Illumina HiSeq 2500. Using fastp trimming at Q25 and MiXCR clonotype assembly, TCRdb reanalyzed the public sequencing data and kept in-frame beta chains. Rows matching on CDR3 protein sequence are summarized as one entry with the most common DNA and genes. The sample table records some 120,000 distinct CDR3 sequences; approximately 15% of these occur just once. Roughly 3% of the sample goes to the ten largest clones. Sequencing input: blood, either unsorted or a sorted T cell fraction (not recorded which). These receptors all come from a female donor with ankylosing spondylitis or in good health (not recorded which).

This clonotype was detected many times. The chain employs TRBV5-6 and TRBJ1-1, with D hard to call. In germline, CDR1 is SGHDT, CDR2 YYEEEE. Trimming pared 3 bases from V and 1 base from J, leaving 4 bases between. The CDR3 sequence is 12 residues long. The CDR3 loop reads CASSWGNTEAFF. In nucleotides, the CDR3 is TGTGCCAGCAGCTGGGGGAACACTGAAGCTTTCTTT.

This clonotype was seen at least ten times. One junction end does not reproduce the germline sequence, and a read error may be involved. The CDR3 protein is CASSLGPMETQYF. In nucleotides, the CDR3 is TGTGCTAGCAGCTTAGGGCCGATGGAGACCCAGTACTTC. This chain links TRBV7-7 with TRBJ2-5; D is uncertain. The CDR3 is made up of 13 amino acids. Looked up from germline, CDR1 is SSHAT and CDR2 is FNYEAQ (reference sequence).

In this sample, this clonotype turned up many times. The V and J genes are TRBV6-5 and TRBJ2-2; maybe TRBD1 (5 bases). Germline V gene lookup returns CDR1 MNHEY and CDR2 SVGAGI. The CDR3 contains 15 residues. The germline V and J ends were trimmed by 2 bases and 0 bases, with 7 bases remaining between them. Here the CDR3 reads CASSYDSANTGELFF. CDR3 DNA: TGTGCCAGCAGTTACGACAGCGCGAACACCGGGGAGCTGTTTTTT.

This clonotype was seen more than once but under ten times. The rearrangement uses TRBV13 and TRBJ2-1, with D perhaps matching TRBD2 (5 bases). This CDR3 spans 11 amino acids. Trimming took 5 bases from V and 9 from J, leaving 8 bases between them. Germline CDR1 reads PRHDT; CDR2 reads FYEKMQ (reference sequence). CDR3 sequence reads: CASSRLAEQFF. CDR3 sequence (DNA): TGTGCCAGCAGCCGTCTAGCTGAGCAGTTCTTC.

The sample holds a few counts of this clonotype. V is TRBV5-1 and J is TRBJ2-2, with 8 nucleotides matching TRBD2. Trimming took 2 bases from V and 6 from J; bases not matched to a gene: 3. The CDR3 loop spans 14 amino acids. Germline loops: CDR1 SGHRS, CDR2 YFSETQ. CDR3 sequence: CASSLSGSSGELFF. In DNA form, the CDR3 reads TGCGCCAGCAGCTTAAGCGGGAGTTCCGGGGAGCTGTTTTTT. The variable domain in full, completed from reference TRBV5-1 and TRBJ2-2, reads KAGVTQTPRYLIKTRGQQVTLSCSPISGHRSVSWYQQTPGQGLQFLFEYFSETQRNKGNFPGRFSGRQFSNSRSEMNVSTLELGDSALYLCASSLSGSSGELFFGEGSRLTVL.

J is TRBJ1-5 and V is TRBV12-3 or TRBV12-4, with D perhaps matching TRBD1 (6 bases). This CDR3 region has 16 residues. The V gene lost 5 bases and the J gene lost 0 bases, with 14 bases spanning the gap. The CDR3 protein is CASSATGDYSNQPQHF. In nucleotides, the CDR3 is TGTGCCAGCAGTGCGACAGGAGACTATAGCAATCAGCCCCAGCATTTT.

The rearrangement joins TRBV14 to TRBJ2-7; 10 bases agree with TRBD1. CDR1 is SGHDN, CDR2 FVKESK, per germline. V was pared by 4 bases and J by 3 bases, with 6 bases of the junction left unmatched. This CDR3 has 15 residues. The CDR3 loop reads CASSRYGTGDYEQYF. DNA for the CDR3: TGTGCCAGCAGCCGTTACGGGACAGGGGACTACGAGCAGTACTTC.

Concerning this clonotype itself: A much larger clone lies one base from this, so it may be a read error. This chain connects TRBV15 to TRBJ2-6; 8 nucleotides agree with TRBD1. Per the germline V gene, CDR1 is LNHNV and CDR2 is YYDKDF (reference sequence). The CDR3 contains 15 residues. The CDR3 sequence: CATSADRAGANGLTF. CDR3 sequence (DNA): TGTGCCACCAGCGCGGACAGGGCTGGGGCCAACGGCCTGACTTTC.

In its sample, this clonotype was seen many times. The rearrangement links TRBV20-1 to TRBJ2-7; 10 bases line up with TRBD2. Germline V gives CDR1 DFQATT, CDR2 SNEGSKA (reference sequence). The CDR3 totals 16 residues. V lost 3 bases, J lost 1 base, and 9 bases stayed unmatched. The CDR3 sequence: CSARKIAGGPSYEQYF. DNA of the CDR3: TGCAGTGCTAGGAAAATAGCGGGGGGACCATCCTACGAGCAGTACTTC.

The table lists this clonotype with many counts. The chain recombines TRBV5-6 with TRBJ2-3; TRBD1 is a possible D gene (5 bases). Germline CDR1 SGHDT, CDR2 YYEEEE. V was clipped by 1 base and J by 6 bases, with 9 bases between them. The CDR3 loop spans 13 amino acids. In DNA, the CDR3 is TGTGCCAGCAGCTTGAAGGGGCTGGATACGCAGTATTTT. It translates to CASSLKGLDTQYF.

This clonotype has at least ten counts. The chain links TRBV20-1 to TRBJ1-2; 12 bases line up with TRBD1. The CDR3 consists of 17 residues. After removal of 6 bases from V and 0 bases from J, the junction contained 11 bases not matched to a gene. In germline, CDR1 is DFQATT, CDR2 SNEGSKA (reference sequence). Here the CDR3 reads CSAATGTGGAANYGYTF. CDR3 DNA sequence: TGCAGTGCCGCTACCGGGACAGGGGGCGCGGCTAACTATGGCTACACCTTC.

The rearrangement joins TRBV29-1 to TRBJ1-2, with 10 bases identical to TRBD1. Germline trimming cut 0 bases from V and 8 bases from J; bases unmatched to any gene: 3. Germline V lookup: CDR1 SQVTM, CDR2 ANQGSEA. The CDR3 sequence is 13 residues long. The CDR3 bases are TGCAGCGTTGAAGAAGGACAGGGGGACGGCTACACCTTC. It translates to CSVEEGQGDGYTF.

This clonotype has ten or more counts. V is TRBV7-3 and J is TRBJ2-1; 10 nucleotides match TRBD2. CDR3 length: 16 residues. Germline V gives CDR1 SGHTA, CDR2 FQGTGA. V was pared by 5 bases and J by 0 bases, with 4 bases of the junction left unmatched. CDR3 protein: CASSTSSGSSYNEQFF. In DNA form, the CDR3 reads TGTGCCAGCAGCACTTCTAGCGGGAGCTCCTACAATGAGCAGTTCTTC.

This chain links TRBV6-5 with TRBJ1-4; no reliable D call. CDR1 MNHEY and CDR2 SVGAGI come from the germline V gene. V was shortened by 0 bases and J by 11 bases, with 10 bases between the two germline ends. The CDR3 length is 13 residues. The CDR3 region is CASSYSTGAKLFF. The CDR3 DNA sequence: TGTGCCAGCAGTTACTCGACTGGAGCGAAACTGTTTTTT.

This clonotype has only a few counts. The chain carries TRBV29-1 and TRBJ2-3; either TRBD1 or TRBD2 may supply D (6 bases each). Trimming took off 6 bases at V and 5 bases at J, with 15 bases between the two ends. From germline, CDR1 is SQVTM and CDR2 ANQGSEA. The CDR3 is 13 amino acids. The CDR3 coding sequence is TGCAGCGTCCTCGAGGGGGGTAAAGATACGCAGTATTTT. Translating it yields CSVLEGGKDTQYF.

This clonotype is a singleton in its sample. A much larger clone lies a single base off, so this may be a read error. This chain joins TRBV29-1 and TRBJ2-5; no definite D call. CDR1 is SQVTM, CDR2 ANQGSEA, per germline. The CDR3 spans 13 residues. CDR3 nucleotides: TGCAGCGCCCCAGACGGGTCACAAGAGACCCAGAACTTC. Amino acids: CSAPDGSQETQNF.

This clonotype has only a few counts. V gene TRBV4-1 combines with J gene TRBJ2-3; D perhaps matches TRBD1 (6 bases). Germline V gene lookup returns CDR1 MGHRA and CDR2 YSYEKL. The CDR3 is 13 residues long. Trimming shortened V by 0 bases and J by 10 bases, and 11 bases separated the two germline ends. Here the CDR3 DNA reads TGCGCCAGCAGCCAAGACCGGGACACGGCGCAGTATTTT. Translated: CASSQDRDTAQYF.